The 16 T cell receptor beta chains below come from one sample, sequenced in a study of T cell responses to AZD1222 COVID-19 vaccine. Only in-frame clones appear in the TCRdb table, and some are missing; sequencing was by immunoSEQ multiplex PCR. The table includes about 94,000 clones, 90% detected once. The material sequenced was peripheral blood, taken on day 0 of AZD1222 vaccination. Receptors were obtained from an adult in good health.

V is TRBV19 and J is TRBJ2-7, with 7 bases that match TRBD1. The trim removed 5 bases at V and 3 bases at J, leaving 7 bases unmatched. Germline V gene sequence: CDR1 LNHDA, CDR2 SQIVND (reference sequence). The CDR3 is made up of 14 amino acids. CDR3 in DNA: TGTGCCAGTAGTTGGGCAGGGGGTTTCTACGAGCAGTACTTC. Protein sequence: CASSWAGGFYEQYF. The complete variable domain, with remaining parts taken from reference TRBV19 and TRBJ2-7, reads DGGITQSPKYLFRKEGQNVTLSCEQNLNHDAMYWYRQDPGQGLRLIYYSQIVNDFQKGDIAEGYSVSREKKESFPLTVTSAQKNPTAFYLCASSWAGGFYEQYFGPGTRLTVT.

This rearrangement joins TRBV19 to TRBJ1-2; no firm D call. The CDR3 contains 13 residues. With 3 bases removed from V and 4 bases from J, the gap between germline ends came to 9 bases. CDR1 and CDR2 from the germline V gene are LNHDA and SQIVND (reference sequence). The CDR3 region is CASSMVRSYGYTF. The CDR3 nucleotides read TGTGCCAGTAGTATGGTACGCTCCTATGGCTACACCTTC. The full variable domain, with the rest looked up from reference TRBV19 and TRBJ1-2, is DGGITQSPKYLFRKEGQNVTLSCEQNLNHDAMYWYRQDPGQGLRLIYYSQIVNDFQKGDIAEGYSVSREKKESFPLTVTSAQKNPTAFYLCASSMVRSYGYTFGSGTRLTVV.

This clone was counted a single time. The chain carries TRBV7-2 and TRBJ2-7; tentative D call: TRBD1 (6 bases). This CDR3 is built from 15 residues. CDR1 SGHTA and CDR2 FQGNSA come from the germline V gene. V was trimmed by 5 bases and J by 4 bases, leaving 18 bases between them. Here the CDR3 reads CASSPPSERGYEQYF. CDR3 sequence (DNA): TGTGCCAGCAGCCCCCCTTCTGAGAGGGGGTACGAGCAGTACTTC.

The chain couples TRBV11-2 to TRBJ2-7; D may be TRBD1 or TRBD2 (5 bases each). From germline, CDR1 is SGHAT and CDR2 FQNNGV. This CDR3 region has 13 residues. V dropped 5 bases and J dropped 5 bases, with 13 bases sitting between them. The CDR3 DNA reads as TGTGCCAGCAGCCCCAACCGGGACCACGAGCAGTACTTC. Residues: CASSPNRDHEQYF. Full variable domain (rest looked up from reference TRBV11-2 and TRBJ2-7): EAGVAQSPRYKIIEKRQSVAFWCNPISGHATLYWYQQILGQGPKLLIQFQNNGVVDDSQLPKDRFSAERLKGVDSTLKIQPAKLEDSAVYLCASSPNRDHEQYFGPGTRLTVT.

The V and J genes are TRBV6-2 or TRBV6-3 and TRBJ1-2; 8 bases match TRBD1. Germline V gives CDR1 MNHEY, CDR2 SVGEGT. After removal of 7 bases from V and 4 bases from J, the junction contained 8 bases not matched to a gene. This CDR3 is 14 amino acids long. The CDR3 protein is CASIPMDRAYGYTF. Here the CDR3 DNA reads TGTGCCAGCATCCCCATGGACAGGGCCTATGGCTACACCTTC.

The V and J genes are TRBV10-3 and TRBJ1-1; TRBD1 agrees at 7 bases. Looked up from germline, CDR1 is ENHRY and CDR2 is SYGVKD. CDR3 length equals 14 residues. V was clipped by 6 bases and J by 5 bases; unmatched bases: 9. DNA for the CDR3: TGTGCCATCAGACAACAGGGGAGGTGGACTGAAGCTTTCTTT. Encoded protein: CAIRQQGRWTEAFF.

This chain links TRBV7-2 with TRBJ2-5, with a possible D match to TRBD2 (6 bases). Germline loops: CDR1 SGHTA, CDR2 FQGNSA. This CDR3 has 15 residues. V was clipped by 3 bases and J by 2 bases, with 13 bases between them. The CDR3 DNA reads TGTGCCAGCAGCTTGACCCGGACTATACAAGAGACCCAGTACTTC. This sequence encodes CASSLTRTIQETQYF.

This clone was counted a few times. The sample holds other DNA sequences that translate to the same CDR3. This CDR3 is CASSPAMNTEAFF. CDR3 DNA sequence: TGTGCCAGCAGCCCGGCAATGAACACTGAAGCTTTCTTT. The gene calls are TRBV7-3 and TRBJ1-1; D call uncertain. Germline V gene lookup returns CDR1 SGHTA and CDR2 FQGTGA. Deletions cut 5 bases from V and 0 bases from J, with 7 bases between. This CDR3 region has 13 residues. The variable domain in full, completed from reference TRBV7-3 and TRBJ1-1, reads GAGVSQTPSNKVTEKGKYVELRCDPISGHTALYWYRQSLGQGPEFLIYFQGTGAADDSGLPNDRFFAVRPEGSVSTLKIQRTERGDSAVYLCASSPAMNTEAFFGQGTRLTVV.

The CDR3 sequence is CASSVEVAGNTGELFF. The CDR3 DNA follows: TGTGCCAGCAGCGTAGAGGTAGCGGGGAACACCGGGGAGCTGTTTTTT. This chain uses TRBV9 with TRBJ2-2, with 7 bases lining up with TRBD2. This CDR3 has 16 residues. V trimming: 0 bases; J trimming: 1 base; junction bases outside the gene matches: 3. Germline assignment: CDR1 SGDLS and CDR2 YYNGEE.

V is TRBV30 and J is TRBJ1-2; possibly TRBD1 for D (5 bases). Trimming took off 7 bases at V and 0 bases at J, with 15 bases between the two ends. Germline V gene sequence: CDR1 GTSNPN, CDR2 SVGIG (reference sequence). The CDR3 runs 14 residues. Here the CDR3 reads CALNGGNPNYGYTF. The CDR3 nucleotides are TGTGCCTTGAATGGGGGAAATCCTAACTATGGCTACACCTTC.

This clone appeared once. The chain couples TRBV3-1 (or the pseudogene TRBV3-2) to TRBJ1-1; 9 nucleotides line up with TRBD1. The CDR3 totals 17 residues. The V segment lost 4 bases and the J segment 5 bases; nucleotides outside the gene matches: 14. The germline gives CDR1 LGHDT, CDR2 YNNKEL (reference sequence). In nucleotides, the CDR3 is TGTGCCAGCAGCCTTAGTACAAGGGACAGGGCGAGTACTGAAGCTTTCTTT. It yields the protein CASSLSTRDRASTEAFF.

V is TRBV6-1 and J is TRBJ1-5, with D uncertain. Germline-derived CDR1 and CDR2 are MNHNS and SASEGT. The CDR3 loop spans 14 amino acids. The V and J ends lost 7 bases and 2 bases respectively, with 12 bases between them. CDR3 region: CASKEGMGNQPQHF. In DNA, the CDR3 is TGTGCCAGCAAAGAAGGGATGGGCAATCAGCCCCAGCATTTT.

The chain is built from TRBV5-4 and TRBJ2-7; the D is unclear. Germline V gene sequence: CDR1 SGHNT, CDR2 YYREEE (reference sequence). The CDR3 runs 12 residues. The ends were cut back, 4 bases at V and 7 bases at J, with 12 bases in the middle. The CDR3 DNA reads as TGTGCCAGCAGCCTAGAGGTGGGGGAGCAGTACTTC. Amino acid sequence: CASSLEVGEQYF.

The V call is TRBV19, the J call TRBJ2-1; 8 nucleotides match TRBD1. The V gene's germline CDR1 is LNHDA and CDR2 SQIVND (reference sequence). The ends lost 6 bases at V and 4 bases at J; junction bases unmatched: 11. The CDR3 is made up of 16 amino acids. The CDR3 DNA reads TGTGCCAGTAGCGTCGTCAGGGGGCGGGATTACAATGAGCAGTTCTTC. This gives the protein CASSVVRGRDYNEQFF.

CDR3: CAWSVQRGAETQYF. The CDR3 DNA is TGTGCCTGGAGTGTACAGCGGGGGGCAGAGACCCAGTACTTC. The chain couples TRBV30 to TRBJ2-5; 9 nucleotides match TRBD2. The germline CDR1 and CDR2 sequences are GTSNPN and SVGIG (reference sequence). J lost 4 bases, V lost 0 bases, and 3 bases had no gene match. This CDR3 has 14 residues.

The V and J genes are TRBV12-3 or TRBV12-4 and TRBJ2-5; 8 bases match TRBD1. Trimming at V came to 6 bases and at J to 4 bases, leaving 4 bases not matched to a gene. The CDR3 spans 13 residues. As DNA, the CDR3 is TGTGCCAGCAGGGGACAGGCCGTAGAGACCCAGTACTTC. It is translated as CASRGQAVETQYF.